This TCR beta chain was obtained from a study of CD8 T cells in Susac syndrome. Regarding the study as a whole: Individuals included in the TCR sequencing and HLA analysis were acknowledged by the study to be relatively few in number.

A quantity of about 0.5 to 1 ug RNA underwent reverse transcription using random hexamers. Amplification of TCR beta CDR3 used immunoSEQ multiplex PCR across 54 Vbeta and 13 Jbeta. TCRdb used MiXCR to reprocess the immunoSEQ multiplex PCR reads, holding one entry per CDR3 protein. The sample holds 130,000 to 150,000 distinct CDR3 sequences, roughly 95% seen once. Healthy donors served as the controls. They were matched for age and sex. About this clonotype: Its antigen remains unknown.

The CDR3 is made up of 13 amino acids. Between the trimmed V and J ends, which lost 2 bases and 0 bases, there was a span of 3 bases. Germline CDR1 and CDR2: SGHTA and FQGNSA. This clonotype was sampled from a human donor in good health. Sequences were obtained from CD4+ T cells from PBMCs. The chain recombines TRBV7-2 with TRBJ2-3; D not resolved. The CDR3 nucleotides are TGTGCCAGCAGCTTATATAGCACAGATACGCAGTATTTT. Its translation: CASSLYSTDTQYF.